The 14 T cell receptor beta chains presented below share a single source sample, sequenced in a study of CD8 T cells in Susac syndrome. The RNA, roughly 0.5 to 1 ug, was put through reverse transcription using random hexamers. MiXCR, run by TCRdb on the immunoSEQ multiplex PCR reads, gives a single entry per CDR3 protein. Among 330,000 or so distinct CDR3 sequences listed, approximately 91% were seen once. The specimen was CD8+ T cells from PBMCs. Every receptor here comes from a human donor with multiple sclerosis.

This chain links TRBV28 with TRBJ2-7, with TRBD2 as a possible D gene (5 bases). Germline CDR1 is MDHEN and CDR2 is SYDVKM. V lost 3 bases to trimming and J lost 3 bases, with 21 bases between them. The CDR3 length is 17 residues. The chain's CDR3 is CASSFPPSGYGGYEQYF. The CDR3 DNA reads as TGTGCCAGCAGTTTCCCGCCTTCGGGGTACGGCGGCTACGAGCAGTACTTC.

This clonotype was counted a single time. The V call is TRBV9, the J call TRBJ2-3; D is possibly TRBD2 (5 bases). CDR1 and CDR2 (germline): SGDLS, YYNGEE. The ends were cut back, 0 bases at V and 4 bases at J, with 12 bases in the middle. The CDR3 extends over 15 amino acids. The CDR3 is CASSVGGSAADTQYF. In DNA, the CDR3 is TGTGCCAGCAGCGTAGGTGGTAGCGCTGCAGATACGCAGTATTTT.

The table lists this clonotype with a few counts. The DNA for the CDR3 is TGTGCCAGCCTCGGAGCGTCTGGGGCCAACGTCCTGACTTTC. It translates to CASLGASGANVLTF. V usage is TRBV6-5 and J usage is TRBJ2-6, with unresolved D. CDR1 MNHEY and CDR2 SVGAGI come from the germline V gene. This CDR3 is built from 14 residues. V was clipped by 8 bases and J by 1 base, with 9 bases between them.

This chain uses TRBV4-2 with TRBJ1-1; D not certain. Germline CDR1 reads LGHNA; CDR2 reads YNFKEQ. V was pared by 4 bases and J by 1 base, with 13 bases between. This CDR3 comprises 15 residues. CDR3 DNA: TGTGCCAGCAGCCCCACGTCAGGAACGAACACTGAAGCTTTCTTT. Protein sequence: CASSPTSGTNTEAFF.

This chain connects TRBV15 to TRBJ2-1, with 16 nucleotides matching TRBD2. From germline, CDR1 is LNHNV and CDR2 YYDKDF (reference sequence). V dropped 0 bases and J dropped 10; count of bases not matched to a gene: 3. There are 16 residues in the CDR3. The CDR3 DNA follows: TGTGCCACCAGCAGAGAGGGACTAGCGGGGGGGCGGGAGCAGTTCTTC. Amino acid sequence: CATSREGLAGGREQFF.

The V call is TRBV11-2, the J call TRBJ2-3; tentative D call: TRBD1 (6 bases). Looked up from germline, CDR1 is SGHAT and CDR2 is FQNNGV. Trimming stripped 4 bases from V and 6 bases from J, with 14 bases between. This CDR3 region has 14 residues. The CDR3 protein is CASSSDSSGDTQYF. DNA for the CDR3: TGTGCCAGCAGCTCGGACAGTTCTGGGGATACGCAGTATTTT.

The V and J genes are TRBV12-3 or TRBV12-4 and TRBJ2-3; 8 positions match TRBD1. The CDR3 extends over 14 amino acids. The V and J ends lost 6 bases and 4 bases, in that order; junction bases with no gene match: 6. This CDR3 is CASRYQGQADTQYF. CDR3 DNA: TGTGCCAGCAGGTATCAGGGACAGGCAGATACGCAGTATTTT.

The chain has TRBV10-2 and TRBJ2-7; TRBD1 matches 8 bases. Germline loops: CDR1 WSHSY, CDR2 SAAADI. CDR3 size: 15 residues. J lost 2 bases, V lost 5 bases, and 8 bases had no gene match. The CDR3 region has the DNA TGCGCCAGCAGTCCCCAAGGACAGGGAGCCTACGAGCAGTACTTC. It codes for CASSPQGQGAYEQYF.

V gene TRBV7-9 combines with J gene TRBJ2-5; D is ambiguous. Trimming took off 4 bases at V and 5 bases at J, with 8 bases between the two ends. Per the germline V gene, CDR1 is SEHNR and CDR2 is FQNEAQ (reference sequence). This CDR3 is 12 amino acids long. CDR3: CASSYMSETQYF. DNA for the CDR3: TGTGCCAGCAGCTATATGTCCGAGACCCAGTACTTC. The whole variable domain, remainder taken from reference TRBV7-9 and TRBJ2-5, is DTGVSQNPRHKITKRGQNVTFRCDPISEHNRLYWYRQTLGQGPEFLTYFQNEAQLEKSRLLSDRFSAERPKGSFSTLEIQRTEQGDSAMYLCASSYMSETQYFGPGTRLLVL.

This clonotype was recorded only once. This chain connects TRBV27 to TRBJ1-2; D ambiguous. Looked up from germline, CDR1 is MNHEY and CDR2 is SMNVEV (reference sequence). This CDR3 is built from 12 residues. V lost 8 bases to trimming and J lost 4 bases, with 11 bases between them. The CDR3 DNA follows: TGTGCCAGCCGACACGTCGGCTATGGCTACACCTTC. Its protein is CASRHVGYGYTF.

The genes are TRBV7-9 and TRBJ1-1, with D possibly matching TRBD1 (5 bases). CDR3 size: 13 residues. V lost 5 bases to trimming and J lost 5 bases, with 12 bases between them. The germline gives CDR1 SEHNR, CDR2 FQNEAQ (reference sequence). The CDR3 coding sequence is TGTGCCAGCAGCCAGGCCTGGGGGACTGAAGCTTTCTTT. Protein sequence: CASSQAWGTEAFF.

The chain has TRBV20-1 and TRBJ2-7; no firm D call. V was cut by 3 bases and J by 2 bases, with 8 bases left in between. Germline CDR1 is DFQATT and CDR2 is SNEGSKA (reference sequence). This CDR3 is 12 amino acids long. The CDR3 nucleotides read TGCAGTGCTAGCGGTCTAGCCTACGAGCAGTACTTC. It translates to CSASGLAYEQYF.

This clonotype was detected a few times. V gene TRBV27 combines with J gene TRBJ1-2, with D hard to call. The CDR3 sequence is 13 residues long. The germline CDR1 and CDR2 sequences are MNHEY and SMNVEV (reference sequence). The V end was cut by 4 bases, the J end by 0 bases, with 6 bases between. The CDR3 bases are TGTGCCAGCAGTTCGGGATCTAACTATGGCTACACCTTC. It encodes CASSSGSNYGYTF.

The chain is built from TRBV11-2 and TRBJ2-2; TRBD1 agrees at 10 bases. Trimming removed 5 bases from V and 5 bases from J; junction bases left unmatched: 5. Germline values: CDR1 SGHAT, CDR2 FQNNGV. The CDR3 has 15 residues. CDR3 protein: CASSTGTGETGELFF. CDR3 sequence (DNA): TGTGCCAGCAGCACCGGGACAGGGGAGACCGGGGAGCTGTTTTTT.